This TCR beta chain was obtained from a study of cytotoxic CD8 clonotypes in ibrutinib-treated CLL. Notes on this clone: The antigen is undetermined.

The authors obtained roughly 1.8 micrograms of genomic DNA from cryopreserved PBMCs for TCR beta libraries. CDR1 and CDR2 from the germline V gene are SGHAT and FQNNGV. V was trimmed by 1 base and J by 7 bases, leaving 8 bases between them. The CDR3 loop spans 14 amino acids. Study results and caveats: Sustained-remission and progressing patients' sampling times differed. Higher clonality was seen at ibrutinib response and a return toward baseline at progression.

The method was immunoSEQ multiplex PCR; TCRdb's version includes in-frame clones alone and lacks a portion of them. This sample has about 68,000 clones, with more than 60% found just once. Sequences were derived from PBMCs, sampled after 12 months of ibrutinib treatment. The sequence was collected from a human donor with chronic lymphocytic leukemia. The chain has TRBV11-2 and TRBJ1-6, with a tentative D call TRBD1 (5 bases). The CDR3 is CASSLGWGNSPLHF. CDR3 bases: TGTGCCAGCAGCTTAGGCTGGGGGAATTCACCCCTCCACTTT. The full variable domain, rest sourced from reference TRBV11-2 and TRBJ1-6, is EAGVAQSPRYKIIEKRQSVAFWCNPISGHATLYWYQQILGQGPKLLIQFQNNGVVDDSQLPKDRFSAERLKGVDSTLKIQPAKLEDSAVYLCASSLGWGNSPLHFGNGTRLTVT.